This TCR beta chain emerged from a study of blood T cell repertoires in COVID-19. Looking at the study overall: Spain, Italy and the United States supplied samples that represented acute and convalescent COVID-19. From T cells, B-cell-depleted T cells, or PBMCs came the material, which was cDNA or gDNA.

The germline V gene encodes CDR1 GTSNPN and CDR2 SVGIG (reference sequence). The trim removed 8 bases at V and 5 bases at J, leaving 11 bases unmatched. The length of the CDR3 is 15 residues. Original analysis: For nucleated cells, counts were estimated from reference gene primer amplification. Assay used: immunoSEQ multiplex PCR; TCRdb lists only in-frame clones, some missing. V and J calls plus clone size are reproduced from that table; the DNA served to infer D and trimming. The data hold around 45,000 clones, with 60% to 85% observed a single time. The source is a woman of 80 years or more with acute or convalescent COVID-19. The chain uses TRBV30 and TRBJ2-1, with 11 bases identical to TRBD2. Sequencing was done on a sample of peripheral blood. The DNA of the CDR3 is TGTGCCCGGAACCAAGGGACTAGCGGTAACAATGAGCAGTTCTTC. Translating it yields CARNQGTSGNNEQFF.